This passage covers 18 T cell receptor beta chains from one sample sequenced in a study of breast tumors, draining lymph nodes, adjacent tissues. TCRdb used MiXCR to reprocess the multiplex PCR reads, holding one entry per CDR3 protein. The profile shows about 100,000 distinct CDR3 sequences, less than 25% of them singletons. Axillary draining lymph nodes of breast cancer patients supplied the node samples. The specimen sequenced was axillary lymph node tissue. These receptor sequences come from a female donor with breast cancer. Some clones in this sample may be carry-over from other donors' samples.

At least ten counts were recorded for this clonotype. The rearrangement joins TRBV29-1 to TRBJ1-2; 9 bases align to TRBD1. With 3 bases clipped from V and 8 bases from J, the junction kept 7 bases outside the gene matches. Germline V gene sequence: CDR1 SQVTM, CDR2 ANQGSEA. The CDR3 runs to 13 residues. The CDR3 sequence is CSVDGQGLGGYTF. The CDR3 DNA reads TGCAGCGTTGACGGACAGGGGTTGGGAGGCTACACCTTC.

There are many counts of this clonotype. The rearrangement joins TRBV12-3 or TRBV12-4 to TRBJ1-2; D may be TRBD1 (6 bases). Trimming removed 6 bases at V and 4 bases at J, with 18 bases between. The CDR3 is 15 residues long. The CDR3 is CASSNGGQNSYGYTF. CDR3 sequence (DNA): TGTGCCAGCAGCAATGGCGGACAGAACTCCTATGGCTACACCTTC.

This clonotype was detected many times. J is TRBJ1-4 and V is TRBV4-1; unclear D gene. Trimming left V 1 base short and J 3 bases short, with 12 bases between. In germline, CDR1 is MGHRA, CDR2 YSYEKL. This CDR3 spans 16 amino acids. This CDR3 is CASSQVRLIANEKLFF. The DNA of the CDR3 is TGCGCCAGCAGCCAAGTCCGACTCATAGCTAATGAAAAACTGTTTTTT.

The CDR3 loop reads CASSPPGLADTQETQYF. For the CDR3, the DNA is TGTGCCAGCTCACCACCGGGGCTAGCGGACACACAGGAGACCCAGTACTTC. The V call is TRBV18, the J call TRBJ2-5, with 7 bases identical to TRBD2. The CDR3 contains 17 residues. Germline values: CDR1 KGHSH, CDR2 LQKENI. The V and J ends lost 0 bases and 5 bases, in that order; junction bases with no gene match: 12.

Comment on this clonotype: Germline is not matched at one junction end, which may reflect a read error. The CDR3 sequence: CGIGEGDRANSPLHF. The CDR3 bases are TGTGGCATCGGTGAGGGGGACAGAGCGAATTCACCCCTCCACTTT. The rearrangement uses TRBV10-3 and TRBJ1-6, with 7 bases aligning to TRBD1. CDR3 size: 15 residues. Germline lookup yields CDR1 ENHRY and CDR2 SYGVKD.

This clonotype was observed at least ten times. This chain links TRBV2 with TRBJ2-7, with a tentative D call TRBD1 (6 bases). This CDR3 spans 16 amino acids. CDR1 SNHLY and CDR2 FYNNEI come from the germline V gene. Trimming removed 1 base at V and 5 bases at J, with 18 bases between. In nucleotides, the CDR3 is TGTGCCAGCAGTGAAGACTGGTTAGGTGCAGGGGACGAGCAGTACTTC. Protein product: CASSEDWLGAGDEQYF.

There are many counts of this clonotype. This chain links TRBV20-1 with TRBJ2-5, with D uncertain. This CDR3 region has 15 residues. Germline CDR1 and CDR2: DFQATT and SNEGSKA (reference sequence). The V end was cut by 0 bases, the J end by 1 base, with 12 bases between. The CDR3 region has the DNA TGCAGTGCTAGAGATGTGGCGCTAGGCCAAGAGACCCAGTACTTC. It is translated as CSARDVALGQETQYF.

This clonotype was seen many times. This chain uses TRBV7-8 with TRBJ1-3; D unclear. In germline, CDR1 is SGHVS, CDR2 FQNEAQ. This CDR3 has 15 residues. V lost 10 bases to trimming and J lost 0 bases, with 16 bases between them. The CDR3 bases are TGTGCCACTACCCTTGACCCCCGCTCTGGAAACACCATATATTTT. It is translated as CATTLDPRSGNTIYF.

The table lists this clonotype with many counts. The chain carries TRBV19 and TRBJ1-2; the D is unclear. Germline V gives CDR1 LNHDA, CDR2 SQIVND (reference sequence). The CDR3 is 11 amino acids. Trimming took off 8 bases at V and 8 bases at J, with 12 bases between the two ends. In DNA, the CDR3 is TGTGCCAGTTCCCGATCGGGGGGCTACACCTTC. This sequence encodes CASSRSGGYTF.

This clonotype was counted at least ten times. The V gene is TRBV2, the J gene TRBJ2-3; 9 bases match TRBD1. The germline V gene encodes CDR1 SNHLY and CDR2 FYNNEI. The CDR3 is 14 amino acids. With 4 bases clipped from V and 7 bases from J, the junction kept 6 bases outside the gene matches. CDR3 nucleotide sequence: TGTGCCAGCAGTGCCTCGACAGGGGGTAATACGCAGTATTTT. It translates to CASSASTGGNTQYF.

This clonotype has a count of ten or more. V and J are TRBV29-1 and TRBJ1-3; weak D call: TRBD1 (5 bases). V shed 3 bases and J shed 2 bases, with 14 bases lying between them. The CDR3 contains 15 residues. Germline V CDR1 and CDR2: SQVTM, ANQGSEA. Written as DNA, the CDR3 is TGCAGCGTTGACTCAGGGTCGGGCGCTGGAAACACCATATATTTT. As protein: CSVDSGSGAGNTIYF.

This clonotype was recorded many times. The CDR3 bases are TGCAGTGCTAGTTTAGGACTAGCGGAAATCGGCGAGCAGTACTTC. This codes for CSASLGLAEIGEQYF. This chain uses TRBV20-1 with TRBJ2-7; 10 nucleotides agree with TRBD2. There are 15 residues in the CDR3. CDR1 and CDR2 (germline): DFQATT, SNEGSKA (reference sequence). Losses at the gene ends were 3 bases for V and 6 bases for J; bases not matched to a gene: 11.

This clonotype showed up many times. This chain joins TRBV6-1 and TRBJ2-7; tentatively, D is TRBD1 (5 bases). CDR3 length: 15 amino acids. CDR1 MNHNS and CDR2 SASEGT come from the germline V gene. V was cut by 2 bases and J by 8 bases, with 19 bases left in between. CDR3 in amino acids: CASSEKPTAHLKQYF. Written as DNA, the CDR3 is TGTGCCAGCAGTGAAAAACCGACAGCGCACCTCAAGCAGTACTTC.

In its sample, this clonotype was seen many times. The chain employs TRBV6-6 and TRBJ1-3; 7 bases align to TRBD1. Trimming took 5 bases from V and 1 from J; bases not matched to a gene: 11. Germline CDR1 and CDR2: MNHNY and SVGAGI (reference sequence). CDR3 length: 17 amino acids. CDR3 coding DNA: TGTGCCAGCAGTGAACCACAGGGGACCCGATCTGGAAACACCATATATTTT. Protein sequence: CASSEPQGTRSGNTIYF.

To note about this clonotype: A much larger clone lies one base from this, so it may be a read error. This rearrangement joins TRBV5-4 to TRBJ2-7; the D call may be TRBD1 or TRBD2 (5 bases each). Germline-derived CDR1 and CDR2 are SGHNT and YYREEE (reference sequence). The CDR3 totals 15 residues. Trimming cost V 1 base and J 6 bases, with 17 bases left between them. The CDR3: CASSLRGQGIREQYF. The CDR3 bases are TGTGCCAGCAGCTTGCGGGGTCAGGGAATTCGCGAGCAGTACTTC.

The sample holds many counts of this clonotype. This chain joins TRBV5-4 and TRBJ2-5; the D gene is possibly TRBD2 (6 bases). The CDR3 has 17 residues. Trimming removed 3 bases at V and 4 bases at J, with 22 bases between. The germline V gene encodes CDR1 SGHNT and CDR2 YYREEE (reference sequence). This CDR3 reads CASSSTRGLAFPETQYF. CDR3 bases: TGTGCCAGCAGCTCCACTAGGGGCCTAGCGTTCCCAGAGACCCAGTACTTC.

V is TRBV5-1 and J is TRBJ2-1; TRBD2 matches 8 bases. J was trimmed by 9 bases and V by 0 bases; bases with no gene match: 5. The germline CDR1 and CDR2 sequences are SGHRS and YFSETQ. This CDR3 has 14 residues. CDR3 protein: CASSLVGRVGEQFF. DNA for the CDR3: TGCGCCAGCAGCTTGGTCGGGAGGGTGGGTGAGCAGTTCTTC.

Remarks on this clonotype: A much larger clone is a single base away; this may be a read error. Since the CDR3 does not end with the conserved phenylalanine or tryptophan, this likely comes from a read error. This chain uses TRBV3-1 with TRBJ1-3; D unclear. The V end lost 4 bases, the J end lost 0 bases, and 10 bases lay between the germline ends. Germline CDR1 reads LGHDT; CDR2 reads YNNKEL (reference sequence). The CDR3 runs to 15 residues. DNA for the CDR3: TGTGCCAGCAGCCCCGCCGGTGCCTCTGGAAACACCATATATCTT. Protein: CASSPAGASGNTIYL.